This TCR beta chain derives from a study of T-cell reconstitution after alpha-beta-depleted transplantation in children. Using unique molecular identifiers, the investigators prepared the TCRbeta library. TCRdb re-called the PCR reads with MiXCR, one entry per CDR3 protein. The sample has hundreds of thousands of distinct CDR3 sequences, 32% seen once. This clonotype was observed a handful of times. The V end lost 4 bases, the J end lost 0 bases, and 16 bases lay between the germline ends. Per the germline V gene, CDR1 is MNHEY and CDR2 is SVGAGI. This CDR3 has 16 amino acids. This chain joins TRBV6-5 and TRBJ2-7; D call uncertain. The sequencing used PBMCs from the stem cell graft donor, collected from the stem cell graft. The receptor's source is a human donor who donated a stem cell graft to a child with aplastic anemia. CDR3: CASSSLGGLSSYEQYF. In DNA form, the CDR3 reads TGTGCCAGCAGTTCCCTGGGTGGTTTAAGCTCCTACGAGCAGTACTTC.